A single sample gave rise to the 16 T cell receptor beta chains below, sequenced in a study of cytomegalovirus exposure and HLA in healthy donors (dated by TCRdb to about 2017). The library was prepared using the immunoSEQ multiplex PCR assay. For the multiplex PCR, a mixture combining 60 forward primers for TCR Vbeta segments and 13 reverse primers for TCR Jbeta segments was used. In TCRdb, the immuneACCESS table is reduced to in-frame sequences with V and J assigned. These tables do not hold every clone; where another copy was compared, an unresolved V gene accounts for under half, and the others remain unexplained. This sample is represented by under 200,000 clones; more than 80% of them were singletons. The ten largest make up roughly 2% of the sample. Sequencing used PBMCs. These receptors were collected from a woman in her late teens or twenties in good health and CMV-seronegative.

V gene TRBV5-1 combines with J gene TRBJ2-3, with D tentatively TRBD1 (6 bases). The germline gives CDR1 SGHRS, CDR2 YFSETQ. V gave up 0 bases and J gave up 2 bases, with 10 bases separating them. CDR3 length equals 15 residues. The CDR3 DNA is TGCGCCAGCAGCTTGGAGGGACATAACACAGATACGCAGTATTTT. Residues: CASSLEGHNTDTQYF.

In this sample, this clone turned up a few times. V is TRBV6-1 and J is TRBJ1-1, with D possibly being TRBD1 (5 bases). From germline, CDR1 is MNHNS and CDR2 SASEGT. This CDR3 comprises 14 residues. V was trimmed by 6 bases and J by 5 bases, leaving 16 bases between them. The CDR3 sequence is CASRPWQGGTEAFF. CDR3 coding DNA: TGTGCCAGCAGACCCTGGCAGGGAGGGACTGAAGCTTTCTTT.

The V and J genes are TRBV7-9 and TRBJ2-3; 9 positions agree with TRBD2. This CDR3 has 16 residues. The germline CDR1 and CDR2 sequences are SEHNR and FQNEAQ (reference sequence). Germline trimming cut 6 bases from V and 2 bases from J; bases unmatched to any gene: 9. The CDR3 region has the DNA TGTGCCAGCAGGCTTTCGGCTAGCGGGATCACAGATACGCAGTATTTT. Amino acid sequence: CASRLSASGITDTQYF.

The CDR3 spells CASSEARGGGWKNTEAFF. CDR3 bases: TGTGCCAGCAGTGAAGCGCGGGGGGGTGGATGGAAGAACACTGAAGCTTTCTTT. V is TRBV6-1 and J is TRBJ1-1, with a tentative D call TRBD1 (5 bases). CDR1 is MNHNS, CDR2 SASEGT, per germline. This CDR3 is 18 amino acids long. The V end lost 0 bases, the J end lost 1 base, and 18 bases lay between the germline ends.

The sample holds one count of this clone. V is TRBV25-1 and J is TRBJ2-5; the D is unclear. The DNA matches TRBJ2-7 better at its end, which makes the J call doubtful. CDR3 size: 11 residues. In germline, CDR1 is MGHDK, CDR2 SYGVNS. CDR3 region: CASSTNYEQYF. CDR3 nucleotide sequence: TGTGCCAGCAGCACCAACTACGAGCAGTACTTC.

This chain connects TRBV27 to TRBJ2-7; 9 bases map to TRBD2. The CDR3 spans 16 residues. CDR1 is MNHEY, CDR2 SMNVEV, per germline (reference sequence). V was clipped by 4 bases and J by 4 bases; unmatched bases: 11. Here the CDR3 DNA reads TGTGCCAGCAGTTCCCACCTTCGCGGGAGGGAGTACGAGCAGTACTTC. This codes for CASSSHLRGREYEQYF.

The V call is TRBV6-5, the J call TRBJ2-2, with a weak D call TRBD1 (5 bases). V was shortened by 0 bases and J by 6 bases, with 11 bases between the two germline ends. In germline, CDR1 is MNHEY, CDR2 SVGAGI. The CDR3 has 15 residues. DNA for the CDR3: TGTGCCAGCAGTTACTCAGGGGATCTGGCCGGGGAGCTGTTTTTT. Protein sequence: CASSYSGDLAGELFF.

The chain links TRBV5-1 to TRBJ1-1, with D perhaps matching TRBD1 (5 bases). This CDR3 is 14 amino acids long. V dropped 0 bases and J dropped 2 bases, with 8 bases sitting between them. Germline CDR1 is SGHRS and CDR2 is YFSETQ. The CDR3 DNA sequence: TGCGCCAGCAGCTTGGGACAGACAAACACTGAAGCTTTCTTT. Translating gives CASSLGQTNTEAFF.

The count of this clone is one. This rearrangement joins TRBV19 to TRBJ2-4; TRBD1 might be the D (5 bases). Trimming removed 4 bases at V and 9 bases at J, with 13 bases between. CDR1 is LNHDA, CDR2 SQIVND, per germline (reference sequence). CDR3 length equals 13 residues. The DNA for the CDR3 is TGTGCCAGTAGTACCGGACACTGGGGCATTCAGTACTTC. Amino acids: CASSTGHWGIQYF.

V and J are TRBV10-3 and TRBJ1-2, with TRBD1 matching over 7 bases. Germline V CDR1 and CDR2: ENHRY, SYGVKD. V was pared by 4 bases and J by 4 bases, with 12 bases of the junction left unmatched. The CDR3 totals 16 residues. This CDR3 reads CAISASQGQGSYGYTF. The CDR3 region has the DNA TGTGCCATCAGTGCCTCACAGGGGCAGGGCAGCTATGGCTACACCTTC.

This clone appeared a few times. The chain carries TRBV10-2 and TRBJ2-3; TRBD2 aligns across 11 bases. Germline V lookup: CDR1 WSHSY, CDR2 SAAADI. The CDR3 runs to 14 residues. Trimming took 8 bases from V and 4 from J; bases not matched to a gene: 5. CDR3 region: CASRLAGGADTQYF. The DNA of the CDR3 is TGCGCCAGCCGGTTAGCGGGAGGGGCAGATACGCAGTATTTT.

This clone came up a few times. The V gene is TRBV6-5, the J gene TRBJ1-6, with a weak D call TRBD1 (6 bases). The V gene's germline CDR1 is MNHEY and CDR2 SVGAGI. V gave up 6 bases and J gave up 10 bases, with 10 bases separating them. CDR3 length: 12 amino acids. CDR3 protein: CASRGGRSPLHF. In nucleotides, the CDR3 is TGTGCCAGCAGAGGGGGACGATCACCCCTCCACTTT.

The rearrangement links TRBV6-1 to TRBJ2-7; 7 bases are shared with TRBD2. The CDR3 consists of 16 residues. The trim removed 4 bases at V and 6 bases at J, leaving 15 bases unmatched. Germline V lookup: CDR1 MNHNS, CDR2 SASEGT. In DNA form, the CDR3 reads TGTGCCAGCAGTGTATCCGGGTGGGCGGGGGAGACCGAGCAGTACTTC. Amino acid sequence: CASSVSGWAGETEQYF.

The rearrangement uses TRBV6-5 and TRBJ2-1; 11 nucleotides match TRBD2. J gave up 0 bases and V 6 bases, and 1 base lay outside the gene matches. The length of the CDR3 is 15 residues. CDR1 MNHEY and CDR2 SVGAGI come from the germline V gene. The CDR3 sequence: CASRTSGNSYNEQFF. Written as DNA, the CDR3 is TGTGCCAGCAGGACTAGCGGGAACTCCTACAATGAGCAGTTCTTC.

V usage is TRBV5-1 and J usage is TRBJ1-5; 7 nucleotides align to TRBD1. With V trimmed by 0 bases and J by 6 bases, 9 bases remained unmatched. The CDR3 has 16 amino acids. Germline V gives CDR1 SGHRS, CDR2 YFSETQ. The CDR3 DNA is TGCGCCAGCAGCTTGGGGGACAGATCTTGGGGTCAGCCCCAGCATTTT. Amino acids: CASSLGDRSWGQPQHF.

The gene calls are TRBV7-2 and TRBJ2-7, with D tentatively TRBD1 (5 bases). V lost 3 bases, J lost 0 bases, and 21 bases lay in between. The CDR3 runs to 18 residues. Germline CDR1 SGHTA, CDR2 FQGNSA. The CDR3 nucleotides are TGTGCCAGCAGCTTGGAAATCCCTGTTTGGGGCAGCTCCTACGAGCAGTACTTC. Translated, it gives CASSLEIPVWGSSYEQYF.